The clone carrying this T cell receptor beta chain was detected a few times. The antigen is unknown. As every portion of the isolated RNA was reverse transcribed, the sequencing read expressed TCRB transcripts. Profiled with immunoSEQ multiplex PCR; TCRdb holds only in-frame clones, not every one. The data hold about 120,000 clones, with 17% observed a single time. This sample is part of a study of beta chain features in type 1 diabetes. J lost 4 bases, V lost 7 bases, and 4 bases had no gene match. The CDR3 covers 12 residues. In germline, CDR1 is SNHLY, CDR2 FYNNEI. Notes on the study in general: Shorter TCRB CDR3s, moderately but significantly so, were found in Type 1 diabetes patients in all four CD4+ subsets.

V usage is TRBV2 and J usage is TRBJ2-7; 7 bases map to TRBD2. The TCR was taken from a man aged 18 to 29 with type 1 diabetes. What was sequenced was central memory CD4+ T cells from blood. The CDR3 DNA reads as TGTGCCAGCATCAGGGAGGGTTACGAGCAGTACTTC. Amino acids: CASIREGYEQYF.